This TCR beta chain was obtained from a study of shared clonotypes between healthy human individuals. Whole-study findings and limits: The study found lower generation probabilities in non-shared clonotypes than in those shared by all four donors. Naive CD4 clonotypes were shared across several donors at roughly 5.5%.

CDR3 length: 15 residues. The V segment lost 7 bases and the J segment 5 bases; nucleotides outside the gene matches: 11. Germline V lookup: CDR1 MGHRA, CDR2 YSYEKL. In the case of this clone: Antigen: not known.

Sequencing was performed with immunoSEQ multiplex PCR; in TCRdb, only in-frame clones are kept and a portion is missing. The table includes about 2.2 million clones, roughly 91% detected once. Naive-designated CD8 cells lacked CD45RO, were positively enriched for CCR7, and omitted terminally differentiated effector memory CD45RA+ cells. The TCR was taken from a young man in good health. Some clones in this sample may be carry-over from other donors' samples. J is TRBJ2-5 and V is TRBV4-1, with TRBD2 matching 9 bases. The sample consisted of naive CD8+ T cells from PBMCs. The CDR3 spells CASKGSGRITETQYF. The CDR3 DNA reads TGCGCCAGCAAGGGTAGCGGGAGAATTACGGAGACCCAGTACTTC.